Listed below are T cell receptor beta chains from one sample, sequenced in a study of esophageal squamous cell carcinoma under preoperative chemotherapy. In TCRdb, the PCR reads were re-called with MiXCR into one record per CDR3 protein. The table records about 30,000 distinct CDR3 sequences, roughly half of them present only once. Sample collection was performed from a patient given preoperative chemotherapy. These receptors all come from a human donor with esophageal squamous cell carcinoma. The donor label of this sample is uncertain. Each CDR3 is given with its conserved first and last residue. The order of the fields is J gene, D gene, V gene, clone size, CDR3 protein, CDR3 DNA. A D gene is named only where the DNA matches it firmly. Size tells how often a clone was seen (once, few, many) or the class of an expanded clone, and some rows leave it out.

j_gene: TRBJ2-5; d_gene: TRBD2; v_gene: TRBV7-2; abundance: NA; CDR3aa: CASSLGLAGGIF; CDR3nt: TGTGCCAGCAGCTTGGGACTAGCGGGGGGGATCTTC
j_gene: TRBJ2-7; d_gene: NA; v_gene: TRBV7-9; abundance: NA; CDR3aa: CASSSRPSSYEQYF; CDR3nt: TGTGCCAGCAGTTCCCGGCCGAGCTCCTACGAGCAGTACTTC
j_gene: TRBJ2-5; d_gene: NA; v_gene: TRBV7-9; abundance: NA; CDR3aa: CASATPGTQYF; CDR3nt: TGTGCCAGCGCAACCCCAGGTACCCAGTACTTC
j_gene: TRBJ2-3; d_gene: TRBD2; v_gene: TRBV7-2; abundance: NA; CDR3aa: CASSFVKRDATDTQYF; CDR3nt: TGTGCCAGCAGCTTCGTGAAGCGGGACGCGACAGATACGCAGTATTTT
j_gene: TRBJ1-5; d_gene: NA; v_gene: TRBV12-3/TRBV12-4; abundance: NA; CDR3aa: CASSLAGDQPQHF; CDR3nt: TGTGCCAGCAGTTTAGCTGGGGATCAGCCCCAGCATTTT
j_gene: TRBJ2-3; d_gene: NA; v_gene: TRBV7-2; abundance: few; CDR3aa: CASSLRASWADTQYF; CDR3nt: TGTGCCAGCAGCTTAAGGGCTTCATGGGCAGATACGCAGTATTTT
j_gene: TRBJ2-2; d_gene: NA; v_gene: TRBV7-2; abundance: NA; CDR3aa: CASSLPGNTGELFF; CDR3nt: TGTGCCAGCAGCTTGCCTGGGAACACCGGTGAGCTGTTTTTT
j_gene: TRBJ1-2; d_gene: NA; v_gene: TRBV6-1; abundance: few; CDR3aa: CASSEAGAGYGYTF; CDR3nt: TGTGCCAGCAGTGAAGCCGGGGCGGGTTATGGCTACACCTTC
j_gene: TRBJ2-3; d_gene: NA; v_gene: TRBV7-2; abundance: many; CDR3aa: CASSFLGTRTDTQYF; CDR3nt: TGTGCCAGCAGCTTCCTCGGGACTCGCACAGATACGCAGTATTTT
j_gene: TRBJ2-4; d_gene: TRBD1; v_gene: TRBV7-2; abundance: once; CDR3aa: CASSAQGLRAKNTQYF; CDR3nt: TGTGCCAGCAGCGCACAGGGGCTGAGAGCCAAAAACACGCAGTACTTC
j_gene: TRBJ2-6; d_gene: NA; v_gene: TRBV11-3; abundance: NA; CDR3aa: CASSRNSGASGANVLTF; CDR3nt: TGTGCCAGCAGTCGAAACTCAGGGGCCTCTGGGGCCAACGTCCTGACTTTC
j_gene: TRBJ2-1; d_gene: TRBD2; v_gene: TRBV6-4; abundance: NA; CDR3aa: CASKVLAGADEQFF; CDR3nt: TGTGCCAGCAAAGTCTTAGCGGGAGCTGATGAGCAGTTCTTC
j_gene: TRBJ2-5; d_gene: TRBD2; v_gene: TRBV7-2; abundance: few; CDR3aa: CASSLGGSAETQYF; CDR3nt: TGTGCCAGCAGCTTAGGCGGGAGTGCTGAGACCCAGTACTTC
j_gene: TRBJ2-1; d_gene: TRBD1; v_gene: TRBV6-5; abundance: NA; CDR3aa: CASSLGTVYNEQFF; CDR3nt: TGTGCCAGCAGTTTAGGGACAGTCTACAATGAGCAGTTCTTC
j_gene: TRBJ2-2; d_gene: NA; v_gene: TRBV12-3/TRBV12-4; abundance: NA; CDR3aa: CASNGNTEEQFF; CDR3nt: TGTGCCAGCAATGGTAACACCGAGGAGCAGTTTTTT
j_gene: TRBJ2-2; d_gene: NA; v_gene: TRBV7-8; abundance: NA; CDR3aa: CASSLLVSAGTQFF; CDR3nt: TGTGCCAGCAGCCTCCTAGTCTCCGCCGGGACGCAGTTTTTT
j_gene: TRBJ2-7; d_gene: TRBD1; v_gene: TRBV6-1; abundance: NA; CDR3aa: CASTKDRGGEQYF; CDR3nt: TGTGCCAGCACCAAGGACAGGGGAGGCGAGCAGTACTTC
j_gene: TRBJ1-1; d_gene: NA; v_gene: TRBV5-6; abundance: few; CDR3aa: CATGVNTEAFF; CDR3nt: TGTGCCACAGGGGTGAACACTGAAGCTTTCTTT
j_gene: TRBJ2-1; d_gene: NA; v_gene: TRBV7-7; abundance: NA; CDR3aa: CASSLSPTEGEQFF; CDR3nt: TGTGCCAGCAGCTTAAGTCCGACTGAAGGTGAGCAGTTCTTC
j_gene: TRBJ2-6; d_gene: TRBD2; v_gene: TRBV6-1; abundance: NA; CDR3aa: CASNPGLAVSGANVLTF; CDR3nt: TGTGCCAGCAATCCGGGACTAGCGGTCTCTGGGGCCAACGTCCTGACTTTC
j_gene: TRBJ2-3; d_gene: NA; v_gene: TRBV7-9; abundance: NA; CDR3aa: CASSQSGQAASTGTQYF; CDR3nt: TGTGCCAGCAGTCAAAGTGGCCAGGCAGCGAGCACAGGTACGCAGTATTTT
j_gene: TRBJ2-6; d_gene: NA; v_gene: TRBV7-3; abundance: NA; CDR3aa: CASSSPWEAGANVLTF; CDR3nt: TGTGCCAGCAGTTCTCCGTGGGAGGCCGGGGCCAACGTCCTGACTTTC
j_gene: TRBJ2-1; d_gene: TRBD1; v_gene: TRBV12-3/TRBV12-4; abundance: NA; CDR3aa: CASGGGTGDNEQFF; CDR3nt: TGTGCCAGCGGGGGGGGGACAGGGGACAATGAGCAGTTCTTC
j_gene: TRBJ2-4; d_gene: TRBD1; v_gene: TRBV7-2; abundance: NA; CDR3aa: CASSPRPRGRKNTQYF; CDR3nt: TGTGCCAGCAGCCCCCGCCCCAGGGGGCGCAAAAATACGCAGTACTTC
j_gene: TRBJ2-7; d_gene: NA; v_gene: TRBV19; abundance: NA; CDR3aa: CASRMTLTEQYF; CDR3nt: TGTGCCAGTAGGATGACGCTTACCGAGCAGTACTTC
j_gene: TRBJ2-3; d_gene: NA; v_gene: TRBV7-2; abundance: NA; CDR3aa: CASSPRAGGRGQETQYF; CDR3nt: TGTGCCAGCAGCCCCCGAGCCGGGGGCCGTGGCCAAGAGACGCAGTATTTC
j_gene: TRBJ2-3; d_gene: NA; v_gene: TRBV7-6; abundance: NA; CDR3aa: CASSKLGSTDTQYF; CDR3nt: TGTGCCAGCAGCAAGCTTGGTAGCACAGATACGCAGTATTTT
j_gene: TRBJ2-5; d_gene: TRBD2; v_gene: TRBV6-1; abundance: NA; CDR3aa: CASARSGGRETQYF; CDR3nt: TGTGCCAGCGCACGATCGGGGGGGAGAGAGACCCAGTACTTC
j_gene: TRBJ2-2; d_gene: NA; v_gene: TRBV7-9; abundance: NA; CDR3aa: CASSQSGGTASTGKLYF; CDR3nt: TGTGCCAGCAGTCAAAGTGGCGGGACAGCGAGCACCGGGAAGCTGTATTTT
j_gene: TRBJ2-5; d_gene: TRBD1; v_gene: TRBV7-2; abundance: NA; CDR3aa: CASSPDRGGETQYF; CDR3nt: TGTGCCAGCAGCCCTGACAGGGGGGGAGAGACCCAGTACTTC
j_gene: TRBJ2-7; d_gene: TRBD2; v_gene: TRBV15; abundance: NA; CDR3aa: CATSRGRAGASEQYF; CDR3nt: TGTGCCACCAGCAGAGGCAGGGCGGGAGCTAGTGAGCAGTACTTC
j_gene: TRBJ2-3; d_gene: NA; v_gene: TRBV25-1; abundance: NA; CDR3aa: CGRVSVRGAKNMQYF; CDR3nt: TGTGGCCGCGTCTCGGTGCGTGGAGCCAAAAACATGCAGTATTTC
j_gene: TRBJ1-4; d_gene: NA; v_gene: TRBV19; abundance: NA; CDR3aa: CASSIARNEKLFF; CDR3nt: TGTGCCAGTAGTATAGCACGGAACGAAAAACTGTTTTTT
j_gene: TRBJ2-2; d_gene: NA; v_gene: TRBV5-8; abundance: few; CDR3aa: CASSLESGFTGELFF; CDR3nt: TGTGCCAGCAGCTTGGAGTCAGGATTTACCGGGGAGCTGTTTTTT
j_gene: TRBJ1-2; d_gene: NA; v_gene: TRBV7-2; abundance: NA; CDR3aa: CASSLFNVLNYGYTF; CDR3nt: TGTGCCAGCAGCTTATTCAATGTCCTAAACTATGGCTACACCTTC